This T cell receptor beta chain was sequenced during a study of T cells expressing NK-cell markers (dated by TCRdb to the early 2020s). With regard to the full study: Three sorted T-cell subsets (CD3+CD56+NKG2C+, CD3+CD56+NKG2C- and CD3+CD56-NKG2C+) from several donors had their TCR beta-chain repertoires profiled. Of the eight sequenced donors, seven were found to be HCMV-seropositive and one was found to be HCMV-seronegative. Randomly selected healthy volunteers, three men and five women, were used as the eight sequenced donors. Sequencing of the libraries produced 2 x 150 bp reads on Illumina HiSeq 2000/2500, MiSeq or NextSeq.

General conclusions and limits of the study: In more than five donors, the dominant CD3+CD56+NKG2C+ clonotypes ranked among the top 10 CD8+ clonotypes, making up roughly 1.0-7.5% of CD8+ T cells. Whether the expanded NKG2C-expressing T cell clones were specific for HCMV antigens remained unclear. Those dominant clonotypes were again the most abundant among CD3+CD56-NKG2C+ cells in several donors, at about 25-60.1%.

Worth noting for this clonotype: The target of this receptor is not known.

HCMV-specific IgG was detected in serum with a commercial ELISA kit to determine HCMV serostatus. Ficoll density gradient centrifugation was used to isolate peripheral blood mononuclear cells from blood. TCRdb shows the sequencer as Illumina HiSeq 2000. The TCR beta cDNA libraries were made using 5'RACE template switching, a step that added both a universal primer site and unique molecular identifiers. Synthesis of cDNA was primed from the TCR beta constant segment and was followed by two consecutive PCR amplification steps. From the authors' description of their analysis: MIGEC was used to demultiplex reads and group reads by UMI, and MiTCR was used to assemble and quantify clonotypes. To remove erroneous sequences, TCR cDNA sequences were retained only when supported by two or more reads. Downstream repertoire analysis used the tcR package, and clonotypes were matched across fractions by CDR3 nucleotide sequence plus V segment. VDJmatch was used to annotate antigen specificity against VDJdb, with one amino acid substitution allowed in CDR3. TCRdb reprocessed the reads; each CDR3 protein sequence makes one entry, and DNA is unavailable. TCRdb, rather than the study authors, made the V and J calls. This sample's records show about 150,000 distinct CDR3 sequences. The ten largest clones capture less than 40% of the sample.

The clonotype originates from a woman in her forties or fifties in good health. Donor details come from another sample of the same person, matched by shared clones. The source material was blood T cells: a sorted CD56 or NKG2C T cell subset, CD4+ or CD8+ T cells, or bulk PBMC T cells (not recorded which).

The CDR3 sequence is CASSEDPVMNTEAFF. The rearrangement joined TRBV5-5 to TRBJ1-1. The cysteine opens and the phenylalanine closes a CDR3 of 15 amino acids. No DNA accompanies this entry. CDR1 and CDR2 (SGHKS, YYEKEE) derive from the germline V gene (reference sequence).